The text below deals with one TCR beta chain. Its antigen is not known. Only in-frame clones appear in the TCRdb table, and some are missing; sequencing was by immunoSEQ multiplex PCR. The sample includes about 150,000 clones, 90% to 95% of them seen just once. This sample was taken from a study of T cell responses to AZD1222 COVID-19 vaccine. The study's findings and limits: CD4 TCRs associated with vaccination spanned spike, dominating at 160-218 and 743-854. As reported, nearly half of all spike-specific TCRs target variant regions that are unmutated. The study identified only five to seven AZD1222 recipients as seropositive at baseline.

V was clipped by 5 bases and J by 9 bases, with 17 bases between them. This CDR3 is 14 amino acids long. Per the germline V gene, CDR1 is SGHTA and CDR2 is FQGNSA. The TCR was taken from an adult in good health. The rearrangement joins TRBV7-2 to TRBJ2-1, with D maybe TRBD2 (6 bases). Sequencing used peripheral blood, obtained on day 0 of AZD1222 vaccination. This CDR3 is CASSPRGGVTEQFF. The CDR3 bases are TGTGCCAGCAGCCCCCGTGGAGGGGTGACTGAGCAGTTCTTC.